Here is one T cell receptor (beta chain) with its context. Antigen specificity is unknown. The PCR used 60 Vbeta and 13 Jbeta primers. Measured with immunoSEQ multiplex PCR; TCRdb has only the in-frame clones, and not every one. The sample includes 90,000 to 150,000 clones, about 74% of them seen just once. The germline CDR1 and CDR2 sequences are LNHNV and YYDKDF (reference sequence). J was trimmed by 4 bases and V by 1 base; bases with no gene match: 15. The CDR3 is made up of 18 amino acids. The sample is drawn from a study of cytomegalovirus exposure and HLA in healthy donors. General study results and limits: Rarity characterized most TCR sequences, yet some public TCRs appeared in many donors. Available immune exposure information was restricted to CMV serostatus only. For TCR beta chains, V- and J-gene trimming was later linked to a missense DCLRE1C variant.

Material for sequencing was PBMCs. The sequence derives from a female donor in good health and CMV-seronegative. The chain uses TRBV15 and TRBJ2-7, with TRBD1 matching 8 bases. The CDR3 sequence: CATSRVQGAPVWGYEQYF. Written as DNA, the CDR3 is TGTGCCACCAGCAGAGTTCAGGGGGCCCCCGTATGGGGTTACGAGCAGTACTTC.